This T cell receptor (beta chain) was profiled in a study of PD-1 blockade in classical Hodgkin lymphoma (TCRdb year 2020). Regarding the study in general: Nivolumab dosing was 3 mg/kg intravenously every 2 weeks, continuing until either disease progression or unacceptable toxicity. The study used CyTOF and TCR beta sequencing to define a peripheral blood immune signature of response to PD-1 blockade in classical Hodgkin lymphoma. Broad study findings and their caveats: Diversity was lower in patients who began nivolumab less than 1 year after ASCT, so these patients were left out of later analyses to avoid confounding by immune reconstitution. Baseline TCR diversity was reported as lower in newly diagnosed patients than in healthy donors, and lower still in relapsed/refractory patients. Trial patients with a complete response had baseline diversity similar to that of newly diagnosed patients, while partial responders and progressors had significantly lower diversity. The study was restricted to a single clinical trial cohort, and the causes of repertoire differences, possibly disease activity or prior therapy, were left undefined. CD4+ but not CD8+ TCR diversity rose significantly by C4D1 (p=0.0027 vs p=0.16), most apparent in complete responders (p=0.02).

The germline V gene specifies SGHRS as CDR1 and YFSETQ as CDR2. The junction shows trimming of 0 bases on V and 7 bases on J, plus 24 bases between the germline ends. The CDR3, cysteine through phenylalanine, is 18 amino acids long. Only CDR3 DNA is held: 54 bases, read in frame from base 1. In the paper's terms, the time point label means: cycle 1 day 1 (C1D1), immediately before nivolumab initiation. Every trial patient had relapsed after autologous stem cell transplantation, and cohorts A, B and C differed in prior brentuximab vedotin exposure. The trial cohort included around 56 patients with relapsed/refractory classical Hodgkin lymphoma, and each patient had a best overall response of complete response, partial response or progressive disease. In the multi-cohort phase II CheckMate 205 trial, trial patients received single-agent nivolumab. An independent review committee assessed best overall response using the 2007 International Working Group response criteria. Trial PBMCs were obtained immediately prior to nivolumab initiation (C1D1) and on therapy at cycle 2 day 1 and cycle 4 day 1. Peripheral blood was collected in 8 mL Vacutainer Cell Preparation Tubes, from which PBMCs were isolated by centrifugation and then cryopreserved.

The Qiagen DNeasy kit was used to extract genomic DNA both from unsorted PBMCs and from the negatively selected CD4+ and CD8+ fractions. TCR beta CDR3 regions were subjected to amplification by immunoSEQ multiplex PCR with primers that anneal to V and J segments. Amplification bias was minimized using a synthetic immune receptor repertoire, and residual bias was removed computationally after sequencing. The original pipeline was this. Custom Python scripts were used to quantify repertoire diversity as the Shannon entropy index. The unsorted, CD4+ and CD8+ repertoires were each analyzed separately, with the exception of combined analyses, where CD4+ and CD8+ sequences were merged in silico. A clone was considered expanded if an increase in frequency of at least 2-fold after treatment relative to C1D1 was found, and a pseudocount of 0.5 was applied to clones undetected at baseline. Singleton clones were defined as clones with 0 or 1 copy at C1D1, and non-singleton clones were defined as clones with 2 or more copies. Clones expanded in unsorted samples were assigned a CD4+, CD8+ or unknown annotation through matching of protein sequences in sorted samples from the same patient. Wilcoxon tests were applied to paired samples to test diversity changes from C1D1 to C4D1. Drawn from immuneACCESS, this table holds only the in-frame rearrangements with V and J called that TCRdb kept. Clones are partly lost; checked studies trace under half to an unresolved V gene and leave the rest unexplained. Clone size and V and J calls were adopted from that table, with D and trimming inferred from the DNA. This sample gives over 80,000 clones in total; roughly 92% of them show up just once. The ten largest clones represent less than 3.5% of the sample.

To note about this clone: Its cognate antigen has yet to be identified. One base away there is no much larger clone; base qualities are not given.

The specimen comprised peripheral blood mononuclear cells (PBMCs), sampled at baseline. This receptor chain uses TRBV5-1 and TRBJ2-3, with TRBD1 as a weak D call on 6 bases. This sequence originates from a human donor with classical Hodgkin lymphoma. CDR3 sequence: CASSLEASQGPVLYTQYF. The DNA is as follows: TGCGCCAGCAGCTTGGAGGCCTCCCAGGGGCCGGTTTTGTATACGCAGTATTTT. Beyond the CDR3, the reference TRBV5-1 and TRBJ2-3 genes provide the residues; the full variable domain reads: KAGVTQTPRYLIKTRGQQVTLSCSPISGHRSVSWYQQTPGQGLQFLFEYFSETQRNKGNFPGRFSGRQFSNSRSEMNVSTLELGDSALYLCASSLEASQGPVLYTQYFGPGTRLTVL.